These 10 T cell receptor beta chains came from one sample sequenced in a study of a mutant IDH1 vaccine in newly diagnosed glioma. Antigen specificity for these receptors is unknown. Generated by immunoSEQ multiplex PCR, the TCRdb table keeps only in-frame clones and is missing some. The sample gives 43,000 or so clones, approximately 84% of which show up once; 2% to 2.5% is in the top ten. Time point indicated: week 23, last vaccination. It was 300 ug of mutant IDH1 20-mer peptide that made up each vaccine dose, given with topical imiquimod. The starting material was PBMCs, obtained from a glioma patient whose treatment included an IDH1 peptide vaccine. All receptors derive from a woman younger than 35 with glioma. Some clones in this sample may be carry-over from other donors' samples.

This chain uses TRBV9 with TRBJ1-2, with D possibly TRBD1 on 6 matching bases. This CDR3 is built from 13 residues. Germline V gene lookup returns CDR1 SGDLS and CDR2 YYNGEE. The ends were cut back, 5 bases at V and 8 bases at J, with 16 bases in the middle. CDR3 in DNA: TGTGCCAGCAGTATAGGGGGGTTGGGAGGCTACACCTTC. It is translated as CASSIGGLGGYTF.

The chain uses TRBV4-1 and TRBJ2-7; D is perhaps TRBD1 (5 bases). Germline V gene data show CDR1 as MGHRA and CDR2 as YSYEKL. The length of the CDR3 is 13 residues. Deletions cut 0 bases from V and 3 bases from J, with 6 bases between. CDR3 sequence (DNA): TGCGCCAGCAGCCAAGACAGGGACTACGAGCAGTACTTC. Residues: CASSQDRDYEQYF.

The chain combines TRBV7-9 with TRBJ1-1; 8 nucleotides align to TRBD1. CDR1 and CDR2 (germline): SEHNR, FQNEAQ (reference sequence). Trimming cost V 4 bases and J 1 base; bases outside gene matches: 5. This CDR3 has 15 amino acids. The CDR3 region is CASSSQGDQNTEAFF. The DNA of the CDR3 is TGTGCCAGCAGCTCACAGGGGGATCAGAACACTGAAGCTTTCTTT.

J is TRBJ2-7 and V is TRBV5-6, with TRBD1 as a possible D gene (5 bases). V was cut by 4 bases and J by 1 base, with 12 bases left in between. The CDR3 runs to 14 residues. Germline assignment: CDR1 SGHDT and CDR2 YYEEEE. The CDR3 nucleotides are TGTGCCAGCAGCCTGGGGCAGCCATCCTACGAGCAGTACTTC. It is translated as CASSLGQPSYEQYF.

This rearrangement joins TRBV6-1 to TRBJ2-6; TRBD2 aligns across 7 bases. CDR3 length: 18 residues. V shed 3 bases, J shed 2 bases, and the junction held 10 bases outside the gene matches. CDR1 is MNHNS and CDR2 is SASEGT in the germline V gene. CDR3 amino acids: CASSEMRGSFPGANVLTF. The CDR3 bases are TGTGCCAGCAGTGAGATGCGGGGGAGCTTCCCTGGGGCCAACGTCCTGACTTTC.

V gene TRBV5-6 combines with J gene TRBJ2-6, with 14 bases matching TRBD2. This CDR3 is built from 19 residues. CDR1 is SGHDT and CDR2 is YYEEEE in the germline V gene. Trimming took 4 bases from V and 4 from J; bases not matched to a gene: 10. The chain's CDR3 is CASSTGLAGGTGGANVLTF. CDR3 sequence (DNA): TGTGCCAGCAGCACCGGACTAGCGGGGGGTACGGGAGGGGCCAACGTCCTGACTTTC.

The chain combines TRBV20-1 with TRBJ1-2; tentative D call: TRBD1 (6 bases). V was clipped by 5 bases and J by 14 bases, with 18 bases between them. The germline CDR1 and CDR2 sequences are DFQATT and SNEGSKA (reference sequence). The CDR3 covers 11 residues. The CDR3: CSAHIGGPPTF. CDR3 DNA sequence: TGCAGTGCTCATATCGGGGGGCCCCCAACCTTC.

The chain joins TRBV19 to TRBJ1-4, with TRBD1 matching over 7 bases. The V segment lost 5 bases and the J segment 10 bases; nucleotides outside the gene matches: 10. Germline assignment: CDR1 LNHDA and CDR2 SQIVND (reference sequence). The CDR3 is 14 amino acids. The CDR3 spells CASSFRDSTRKLFF. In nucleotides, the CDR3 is TGTGCCAGTAGTTTCCGGGACAGCACGCGAAAACTGTTTTTT.

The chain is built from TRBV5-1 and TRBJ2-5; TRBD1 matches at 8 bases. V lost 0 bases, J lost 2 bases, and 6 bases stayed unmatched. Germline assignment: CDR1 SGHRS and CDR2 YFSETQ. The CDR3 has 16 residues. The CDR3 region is CASSLEGQGYQETQYF. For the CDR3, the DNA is TGCGCCAGCAGCTTGGAAGGACAGGGATATCAAGAGACCCAGTACTTC.

CDR3 protein: CASSLGTYEQYF. The CDR3 coding sequence is TGCGCCAGCAGCTTGGGCACCTACGAGCAGTACTTC. The rearrangement joins TRBV5-1 to TRBJ2-7, with D hard to call. The CDR3 runs to 12 residues. Germline values: CDR1 SGHRS, CDR2 YFSETQ. V was shortened by 0 bases and J by 2 bases, with 3 bases between the two germline ends. Full variable domain (outside the CDR3, taken from reference TRBV5-1 and TRBJ2-7): KAGVTQTPRYLIKTRGQQVTLSCSPISGHRSVSWYQQTPGQGLQFLFEYFSETQRNKGNFPGRFSGRQFSNSRSEMNVSTLELGDSALYLCASSLGTYEQYFGPGTRLTVT.